Shown below are 20 T cell receptor beta chains from a single sample sequenced in a study of cytomegalovirus exposure and HLA in healthy donors. The PCR made use of 60 Vbeta and 13 Jbeta primers. Clones were sequenced by immunoSEQ multiplex PCR, and TCRdb holds only the in-frame ones, with some missing. The table shows about 150,000 clones, with around 75% occurring only once. Material: PBMCs. The receptors stem from a man aged 55-75 years in good health and CMV-seronegative.

This chain joins TRBV5-5 and TRBJ2-5; D is possibly TRBD1 (6 bases). CDR3 size: 16 residues. From germline, CDR1 is SGHKS and CDR2 YYEKEE (reference sequence). The ends were cut back, 3 bases at V and 2 bases at J, with 17 bases in the middle. DNA of the CDR3: TGTGCCAGCAGCTATATGAGACAGGAGAAACAAGAGACCCAGTACTTC. Translated: CASSYMRQEKQETQYF. Full variable domain (remainder filled in from reference TRBV5-5 and TRBJ2-5): DAGVTQSPTHLIKTRGQQVTLRCSPISGHKSVSWYQQVLGQGPQFIFQYYEKEERGRGNFPDRFSARQFPNYSSELNVNALLLGDSALYLCASSYMRQEKQETQYFGPGTRLLVL.

This chain connects TRBV4-3 to TRBJ1-2; D call uncertain. V was shortened by 2 bases and J by 3 bases, with 7 bases between the two germline ends. The CDR3 is made up of 13 amino acids. CDR1 and CDR2 from the germline V gene are LGHNA and YSLEER. CDR3 region: CASSQKGDYGYTF. CDR3 DNA sequence: TGCGCCAGCAGCCAAAAGGGAGACTATGGCTACACCTTC.

This chain joins TRBV19 and TRBJ2-1, with 12 bases aligning to TRBD2. Germline CDR1 and CDR2: LNHDA and SQIVND (reference sequence). This CDR3 is built from 17 residues. V lost 6 bases, J lost 0 bases, and 6 bases stayed unmatched. The CDR3 reads CASRVLAGGPSYNEQFF. The CDR3 DNA reads TGTGCCAGTAGAGTGCTAGCGGGAGGGCCCTCCTACAATGAGCAGTTCTTC.

The chain uses TRBV28 and TRBJ1-1, with 8 nucleotides matching TRBD1. Germline V gene lookup returns CDR1 MDHEN and CDR2 SYDVKM. The V gene end was trimmed by 5 bases and the J gene end by 3 bases; junction bases not matched to a gene: 8. The CDR3 length is 15 residues. CDR3 DNA sequence: TGTGCCAGCAGTCTCTGGACAGGGCGGGACACTGAAGCTTTCTTT. Amino acids: CASSLWTGRDTEAFF. Supplemented by reference TRBV28 and TRBJ1-1, the full variable domain reads DVKVTQSSRYLVKRTGEKVFLECVQDMDHENMFWYRQDPGLGLRLIYFSYDVKMKEKGDIPEGYSVSREKKERFSLILESASTNQTSMYLCASSLWTGRDTEAFFGQGTRLTVV.

The gene calls are TRBV5-8 and TRBJ2-3; D uncertain. V was pared by 1 base and J by 4 bases, with 4 bases between. Germline V gives CDR1 SGHTS, CDR2 YDEGEE. This CDR3 has 12 amino acids. CDR3 nucleotides: TGTGCCAGCAGCTTGCCCGCAGATACGCAGTATTTT. Amino acid sequence: CASSLPADTQYF.

This chain links TRBV27 with TRBJ1-1; 10 bases line up with TRBD1. The CDR3 runs to 16 residues. Germline V gives CDR1 MNHEY, CDR2 SMNVEV (reference sequence). Unmatched junction bases numbered 8, after V lost 4 bases and J lost 3 bases. The CDR3 spells CASSSPRTGGDTEAFF. CDR3 nucleotide sequence: TGTGCCAGCAGTTCTCCCAGGACAGGGGGGGACACTGAAGCTTTCTTT.

The rearrangement uses TRBV29-1 and TRBJ2-7; TRBD1 aligns across 11 bases. The germline gives CDR1 SQVTM, CDR2 ANQGSEA. The CDR3 is 13 amino acids. V gave up 4 bases and J gave up 5 bases; unmatched junction bases: 4. DNA of the CDR3: TGCAGCGTTGCCGGGACAGGGGGGAACGAGCAGTACTTC. Its translation is CSVAGTGGNEQYF.

The table lists this clone with a few counts. The chain couples TRBV28 to TRBJ1-5, with TRBD1 matching over 9 bases. Trimming cost V 6 bases and J 4 bases; bases outside gene matches: 13. Germline-derived CDR1 and CDR2 are MDHEN and SYDVKM. The CDR3 covers 17 residues. The CDR3 loop is CASSLIAGQGRNQPQHF. As DNA, the CDR3 is TGTGCCAGCAGCCTAATCGCTGGACAGGGGAGGAATCAGCCCCAGCATTTT.

The genes are TRBV4-3 and TRBJ2-2, with a tentative D call TRBD2 (7 bases). The CDR3 is made up of 16 amino acids. V was clipped by 6 bases and J by 1 base, with 15 bases between them. Germline V gene data show CDR1 as LGHNA and CDR2 as YSLEER. DNA of the CDR3: TGCGCCAGCAGTTTAGGGGGGGAGGGGAACACCGGGGAGCTGTTTTTT. This sequence encodes CASSLGGEGNTGELFF.

The chain links TRBV11-2 to TRBJ1-1, with 7 nucleotides matching TRBD1. J gave up 1 base and V 3 bases, and 2 bases lay outside the gene matches. Germline V CDR1 and CDR2: SGHAT, FQNNGV. The CDR3 loop spans 14 amino acids. The CDR3 DNA reads TGTGCCAGCAGCTTGAGGGGGCGGAACACTGAAGCTTTCTTT. Translation gives CASSLRGRNTEAFF.

This chain uses TRBV28 with TRBJ2-6, with TRBD1 as a possible D gene (5 bases). The CDR3 is 17 residues long. The germline V gene has CDR1 MDHEN and CDR2 SYDVKM. With 3 bases removed from V and 4 bases from J, the gap between germline ends came to 16 bases. The CDR3 DNA reads TGTGCCAGCAGTTTTCCGAAGGGGCCATCCGGGGCCAACGTCCTGACTTTC. Translation gives CASSFPKGPSGANVLTF.

This clone has just one count. The chain couples TRBV19 to TRBJ2-1; 13 nucleotides line up with TRBD2. V lost 6 bases, J lost 6 bases, and 2 bases stayed unmatched. There are 14 residues in the CDR3. Germline values: CDR1 LNHDA, CDR2 SQIVND (reference sequence). This chain's CDR3 is CASSGLAGVNEQFF. The CDR3 nucleotides read TGTGCCAGTAGCGGACTAGCGGGAGTCAATGAGCAGTTCTTC.

V and J are TRBV30 and TRBJ1-2; 9 bases fit TRBD1. V lost 5 bases and J lost 14; bases outside the gene matches: 15. Per germline, CDR1 GTSNPN and CDR2 SVGIG (reference sequence). This CDR3 contains 13 residues. The CDR3 DNA reads as TGTGCCTGGGGCCGGGACAGGGACCAAAGGGGGACCTTC. Protein sequence: CAWGRDRDQRGTF.

This clone turned up a few times. The chain combines TRBV6-5 with TRBJ2-4; D might be TRBD2 (5 bases). V lost 5 bases and J lost 6, with 17 bases in between. Germline CDR1 reads MNHEY; CDR2 reads SVGAGI. The CDR3 spans 15 residues. The CDR3 protein is CASSSRSRAPNIQYF. The CDR3 bases are TGTGCCAGCAGTAGTCGTTCGAGGGCCCCAAACATTCAGTACTTC.

The chain employs TRBV10-1 and TRBJ1-1; D is unclear. Trimming removed 5 bases from V and 6 bases from J, with 13 bases in between. The CDR3 extends over 13 amino acids. Germline V gives CDR1 WNHNN, CDR2 SYGVQD (reference sequence). The CDR3 nucleotides are TGCGCCAGCAGTCATCGGGGAGGAGCTGAAGCTTTCTTT. This translates into CASSHRGGAEAFF.

This clone was seen more than once but under ten times. V usage is TRBV7-8 and J usage is TRBJ1-5; D is possibly TRBD1 (5 bases). This CDR3 is 17 amino acids long. The V end lost 5 bases, the J end lost 5 bases, and 22 bases lay between the germline ends. CDR1 and CDR2 (germline): SGHVS, FQNEAQ. The DNA of the CDR3 is TGTGCCAGCAGCCTTCTATTACGACAGTCTACTTATCAGCCCCAGCATTTT. This codes for CASSLLLRQSTYQPQHF. The entire variable domain, with the rest obtained from reference TRBV7-8 and TRBJ1-5, is as follows: GAGVSQSPRYKVAKRGQDVALRCDPISGHVSLFWYQQALGQGPEFLTYFQNEAQLDKSGLPSDRFFAERPEGSVSTLKIQRTQQEDSAVYLCASSLLLRQSTYQPQHFGDGTRLSIL.

This clone has a handful of counts. The rearrangement links TRBV29-1 to TRBJ2-1, with TRBD1 matching 9 bases. CDR1 and CDR2 from the germline V gene are SQVTM and ANQGSEA. The CDR3 loop spans 13 amino acids. The V segment lost 5 bases and the J segment 3 bases; nucleotides outside the gene matches: 2. DNA of the CDR3: TGCAGCGTTACAGGGGGCCTCTACAATGAGCAGTTCTTC. It codes for CSVTGGLYNEQFF.

The V call is TRBV28, the J call TRBJ2-5, with D possibly TRBD2 on 6 matching bases. V was trimmed by 3 bases and J by 2 bases, leaving 13 bases between them. Germline loops: CDR1 MDHEN, CDR2 SYDVKM. CDR3 size: 15 residues. The CDR3 DNA sequence: TGTGCCAGCAGTTTTGAGGGAGGCTCACAAGAGACCCAGTACTTC. This translates into CASSFEGGSQETQYF.

The chain uses TRBV6-5 and TRBJ2-7; TRBD1 is a possible D gene (5 bases). Trimming took 7 bases from V and 0 from J, leaving 16 bases between them. Germline-derived CDR1 and CDR2 are MNHEY and SVGAGI. The CDR3 runs 15 residues. DNA for the CDR3: TGTGCCAGCACCAAGGGTTGGGGCAACTCCTACGAGCAGTACTTC. As protein: CASTKGWGNSYEQYF.

This chain uses TRBV7-3 with TRBJ1-1; 7 bases agree with TRBD1. J was trimmed by 3 bases and V by 5 bases; bases with no gene match: 6. This CDR3 has 14 amino acids. CDR1 is SGHTA, CDR2 FQGTGA, per germline. CDR3 bases: TGTGCCAGCAGCCAGGGGGGCGGTTACACTGAAGCTTTCTTT. Protein product: CASSQGGGYTEAFF.